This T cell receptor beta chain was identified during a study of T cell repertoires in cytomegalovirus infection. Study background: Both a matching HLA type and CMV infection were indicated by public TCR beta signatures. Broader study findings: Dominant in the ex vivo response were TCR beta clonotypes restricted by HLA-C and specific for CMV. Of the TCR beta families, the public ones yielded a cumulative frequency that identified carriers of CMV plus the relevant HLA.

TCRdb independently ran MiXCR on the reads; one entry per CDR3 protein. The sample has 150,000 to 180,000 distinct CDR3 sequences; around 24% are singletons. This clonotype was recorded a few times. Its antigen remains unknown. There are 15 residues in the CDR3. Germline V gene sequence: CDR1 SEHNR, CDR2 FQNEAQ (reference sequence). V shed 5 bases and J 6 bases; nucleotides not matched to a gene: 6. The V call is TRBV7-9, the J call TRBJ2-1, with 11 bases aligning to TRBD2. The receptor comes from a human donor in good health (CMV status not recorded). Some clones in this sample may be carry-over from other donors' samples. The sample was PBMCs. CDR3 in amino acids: CASSRTGLAANEQFF. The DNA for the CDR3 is TGTGCCAGCAGCCGGACGGGACTAGCGGCCAATGAGCAGTTCTTC.